A single sample is the source of the 32 T cell receptor beta chains below, sequenced in a study of shared clonotypes between healthy human individuals. Produced via immunoSEQ multiplex PCR; TCRdb's table is partial and in-frame only. The sample gives hundreds of thousands of clones, approximately 97% of which show up once; under 0.25% is in the top ten. Naive-designated CD8 cells lacked CD45RO, were positively enriched for CCR7, and omitted terminally differentiated effector memory CD45RA+ cells. Source material: naive CD8+ T cells sorted from blood. These receptors were obtained from a man younger than 45 in good health.

The CDR3 DNA reads as TGTGCCAGCGAGGGGCGTACAGCCTCTGGCTATGGCTACACCTTC. This encodes CASEGRTASGYGYTF. The chain is built from TRBV9 and TRBJ1-2; tentatively, D is TRBD1 (5 bases). Germline CDR1 is SGDLS and CDR2 is YYNGEE. The CDR3 is made up of 15 amino acids. V gave up 7 bases and J gave up 4 bases, with 20 bases separating them.

J is TRBJ2-2 and V is TRBV30; 8 positions match TRBD2. CDR3 length equals 14 residues. In germline, CDR1 is GTSNPN, CDR2 SVGIG (reference sequence). Trimming removed 3 bases from V and 3 bases from J; junction bases left unmatched: 3. Here the CDR3 reads CAWSTGGYTGELFF. As DNA, the CDR3 is TGTGCCTGGAGCACGGGAGGGTACACCGGGGAGCTGTTTTTT.

J is TRBJ2-1 and V is TRBV9; 9 positions match TRBD2. The CDR3 length is 16 residues. The V gene's germline CDR1 is SGDLS and CDR2 YYNGEE. The trim removed 0 bases at V and 7 bases at J, leaving 8 bases unmatched. The CDR3 region is CASSVEGGRAGNEQFF. CDR3 in DNA: TGTGCCAGCAGCGTAGAAGGCGGGAGGGCCGGGAATGAGCAGTTCTTC.

The gene calls are TRBV5-6 and TRBJ2-1, with unresolved D. Deletions cut 2 bases from V and 7 bases from J, with 10 bases between. The CDR3 is 13 amino acids. CDR1 is SGHDT, CDR2 YYEEEE, per germline. The DNA for the CDR3 is TGTGCCAGCAGCTTCAGGCGGCTAAATGAGCAGTTCTTC. It specifies CASSFRRLNEQFF.

V and J are TRBV27 and TRBJ1-1, with unresolved D. Germline V gene sequence: CDR1 MNHEY, CDR2 SMNVEV (reference sequence). CDR3 length: 13 residues. V was clipped by 3 bases and J by 4 bases, with 9 bases between them. This chain's CDR3 is CASSFGPTTEAFF. Here the CDR3 DNA reads TGTGCCAGCAGTTTTGGTCCGACCACTGAAGCTTTCTTT.

The rearrangement uses TRBV29-1 and TRBJ2-4, with D perhaps TRBD2 (5 bases). Trimming removed 6 bases from V and 0 bases from J, with 15 bases in between. Germline CDR1 and CDR2: SQVTM and ANQGSEA. The CDR3 covers 15 residues. CDR3 DNA: TGCAGCGTAGCCGGACTGCCACTAGCCAAAAACATTCAGTACTTC. Protein product: CSVAGLPLAKNIQYF.

The table lists this clone with a count of one. The chain employs TRBV13 and TRBJ2-7, with 9 bases lining up with TRBD1. V shed 5 bases and J 3 bases; nucleotides not matched to a gene: 8. The CDR3 contains 15 residues. Germline V CDR1 and CDR2: PRHDT, FYEKMQ (reference sequence). The CDR3 DNA sequence: TGTGCCAGCAGCCAGGGACAGGGCTGGGTCTACGAGCAGTACTTC. This gives the protein CASSQGQGWVYEQYF.

The V call is TRBV27, the J call TRBJ2-2; D unresolved. V lost 2 bases to trimming and J lost 6 bases, with 16 bases between them. Germline CDR1 and CDR2: MNHEY and SMNVEV (reference sequence). The CDR3 is made up of 16 amino acids. CDR3 region: CASSLLPRTSAGELFF. DNA for the CDR3: TGTGCCAGCAGTTTACTGCCCCGGACCTCCGCCGGGGAGCTGTTTTTT.

The chain has TRBV27 and TRBJ1-1; perhaps TRBD1 as D (5 bases). The germline V and J ends were trimmed by 4 bases and 0 bases, with 12 bases remaining between them. This CDR3 comprises 15 residues. The germline gives CDR1 MNHEY, CDR2 SMNVEV (reference sequence). The CDR3 sequence is CASSWGTGMNTEAFF. The CDR3 DNA is TGTGCCAGCAGTTGGGGGACCGGGATGAACACTGAAGCTTTCTTT.

With respect to this clone: The identical CDR3 is also encoded by other nucleotide sequences in the sample. The V and J genes are TRBV7-9 and TRBJ2-5, with 12 bases aligning to TRBD2. The CDR3 length is 17 residues. Per germline, CDR1 SEHNR and CDR2 FQNEAQ (reference sequence). With 3 bases clipped from V and 0 bases from J, the junction kept 5 bases outside the gene matches. The CDR3 DNA reads TGTGCCAGCAGCTTGGGGACTAGCGGGCGGTACCAAGAGACCCAGTACTTC. Translation: CASSLGTSGRYQETQYF. The full variable domain, with the rest looked up from reference TRBV7-9 and TRBJ2-5, is DTGVSQNPRHKITKRGQNVTFRCDPISEHNRLYWYRQTLGQGPEFLTYFQNEAQLEKSRLLSDRFSAERPKGSFSTLEIQRTEQGDSAMYLCASSLGTSGRYQETQYFGPGTRLLVL.

Comment on this clone: Distinct nucleotide sequences in the sample also encode this CDR3. This chain links TRBV27 with TRBJ2-2; D gene uncertain. CDR3 length: 13 residues. Trimming took 5 bases from V and 6 from J, leaving 10 bases between them. The germline gives CDR1 MNHEY, CDR2 SMNVEV (reference sequence). The CDR3 region has the DNA TGTGCCAGCAGTCTCCCCCGACCCGGGGAGCTGTTTTTT. It codes for CASSLPRPGELFF.

V and J are TRBV6-1 and TRBJ2-7, with unresolved D. Germline CDR1 reads MNHNS; CDR2 reads SASEGT. CDR3 length: 14 residues. Trimming pared 3 bases from V and 0 bases from J, leaving 9 bases between. This CDR3 reads CASSEVKVSYEQYF. For the CDR3, the DNA is TGTGCCAGCAGTGAGGTTAAGGTCTCCTACGAGCAGTACTTC.

The V gene is TRBV15, the J gene TRBJ1-2; no clear D gene. Germline V lookup: CDR1 LNHNV, CDR2 YYDKDF (reference sequence). The CDR3 has 16 residues. Trimming removed 0 bases from V and 8 bases from J, with 19 bases in between. The CDR3 protein is CATSRDLGDAISGYTF. DNA of the CDR3: TGTGCCACCAGCAGAGATCTCGGTGACGCGATCTCCGGCTACACCTTC.

CDR3 sequence: CASSILRETGNEQFF. In nucleotides, the CDR3 is TGTGCCAGCAGCATCTTACGGGAGACTGGCAATGAGCAGTTCTTC. This chain uses TRBV28 with TRBJ2-1, with D perhaps TRBD2 (6 bases). CDR1 is MDHEN and CDR2 is SYDVKM in the germline V gene. V lost 6 bases to trimming and J lost 6 bases, with 18 bases between them. The CDR3 sequence is 15 residues long.

The chain combines TRBV5-1 with TRBJ2-7; 10 bases are shared with TRBD2. The J segment lost 5 bases and the V segment lost 4 bases, leaving 21 bases of the junction unmatched. Germline assignment: CDR1 SGHRS and CDR2 YFSETQ. The CDR3 is 19 residues long. CDR3 residues: CASSERGLAGTSEIDEQYF. CDR3 DNA: TGCGCCAGCAGCGAACGAGGGTTAGCCGGGACTAGCGAGATCGACGAGCAGTACTTC.

V and J are TRBV6-4 and TRBJ1-1; possibly TRBD1 for D (5 bases). The V gene lost 7 bases and the J gene lost 1 base, with 19 bases spanning the gap. Germline assignment: CDR1 MRHNA and CDR2 SNTAGT. The CDR3 length is 16 residues. The CDR3 protein is CASNRTDRNTNTEAFF. The CDR3 nucleotides are TGTGCCAGCAATCGTACAGACAGAAACACGAACACTGAAGCTTTCTTT.

The chain uses TRBV13 and TRBJ2-2; TRBD2 matches at 12 bases. Trimming at V came to 6 bases and at J to 0 bases, leaving 8 bases not matched to a gene. Germline V gene lookup returns CDR1 PRHDT and CDR2 FYEKMQ (reference sequence). This CDR3 has 18 residues. The CDR3 region has the DNA TGTGCCAGCAGGGTCGCTAGCGGGAGGGTTACGAACACCGGGGAGCTGTTTTTT. It yields the protein CASRVASGRVTNTGELFF.

The chain links TRBV28 to TRBJ2-2, with 7 bases aligning to TRBD1. V gave up 3 bases and J gave up 4 bases; unmatched junction bases: 5. This CDR3 spans 15 amino acids. Germline values: CDR1 MDHEN, CDR2 SYDVKM. The CDR3 nucleotides are TGTGCCAGCAGTTTGTCAGGGGGTCTCACCGGGGAGCTGTTTTTT. Residues: CASSLSGGLTGELFF.

The chain carries TRBV27 and TRBJ1-3; D not resolved. The CDR3 runs 13 residues. The germline CDR1 and CDR2 sequences are MNHEY and SMNVEV (reference sequence). V lost 0 bases and J lost 5, with 5 bases in between. The CDR3 spells CASSLSPRNTIYF. The CDR3 DNA reads as TGTGCCAGCAGTTTATCCCCGAGAAACACCATATATTTT.

The gene calls are TRBV27 and TRBJ1-2, with D possibly TRBD1 on 5 matching bases. The CDR3 has 16 amino acids. Germline V CDR1 and CDR2: MNHEY, SMNVEV (reference sequence). V lost 5 bases, J lost 5 bases, and 21 bases lay in between. The chain's CDR3 is CASSPLPGADTYGYTF. Written as DNA, the CDR3 is TGTGCCAGCAGTCCACTTCCCGGGGCTGATACTTATGGCTACACCTTC.

V and J are TRBV6-5 and TRBJ1-2, with D uncertain. V lost 2 bases, J lost 7 bases, and 14 bases lay in between. Germline CDR1 MNHEY, CDR2 SVGAGI. This CDR3 is built from 14 residues. The CDR3 protein is CASSYTTVGFGYTF. Here the CDR3 DNA reads TGTGCCAGCAGTTACACCACTGTCGGTTTTGGCTACACCTTC.

The chain uses TRBV5-1 and TRBJ1-2; the D gene is possibly TRBD1 (6 bases). The CDR3 sequence is 14 residues long. From germline, CDR1 is SGHRS and CDR2 YFSETQ. The V end was cut by 0 bases, the J end by 8 bases, with 14 bases between. CDR3 in amino acids: CASSLEGGQFGYTF. The CDR3 DNA follows: TGCGCCAGCAGCTTGGAAGGAGGACAGTTCGGCTACACCTTC.

J is TRBJ1-2 and V is TRBV27; perhaps TRBD1 as D (6 bases). The germline V and J ends were trimmed by 1 base and 7 bases, with 10 bases remaining between them. Per germline, CDR1 MNHEY and CDR2 SMNVEV (reference sequence). This CDR3 region has 13 residues. CDR3 DNA: TGTGCCAGCAGTTTATTTGGGGGCGGTGGCTACACCTTC. It translates to CASSLFGGGGYTF.

The chain recombines TRBV11-2 with TRBJ2-7; 13 bases fit TRBD2. Germline trimming cut 5 bases from V and 0 bases from J; bases unmatched to any gene: 4. CDR1 is SGHAT and CDR2 is FQNNGV in the germline V gene. This CDR3 region has 16 residues. The CDR3 spells CASSPRTSGGSYEQYF. Written as DNA, the CDR3 is TGTGCCAGCAGCCCTCGGACTAGCGGGGGCTCCTACGAGCAGTACTTC.

The gene calls are TRBV9 and TRBJ2-3; 10 nucleotides align to TRBD1. The CDR3 length is 17 residues. Germline CDR1 is SGDLS and CDR2 is YYNGEE. Losses at the gene ends were 7 bases for V and 1 base for J; bases not matched to a gene: 12. The CDR3 DNA sequence: TGTGCCAGCGCGCGACAGGGGGCGGGTTGGGGCACAGATACGCAGTATTTT. Residues: CASARQGAGWGTDTQYF.

This rearrangement joins TRBV9 to TRBJ2-1; a possible D gene is TRBD2 (6 bases). CDR3 size: 15 residues. Germline CDR1 is SGDLS and CDR2 is YYNGEE. Trimming cost V 5 bases and J 0 bases, with 12 bases left between them. The DNA for the CDR3 is TGTGCCAGCAGTCCCACTAGCTACTCCTACAATGAGCAGTTCTTC. It is translated as CASSPTSYSYNEQFF.

This chain uses TRBV27 with TRBJ1-5, with unresolved D. Germline-derived CDR1 and CDR2 are MNHEY and SMNVEV (reference sequence). Trimming stripped 2 bases from V and 1 base from J, with 6 bases between. This CDR3 has 14 residues. CDR3 DNA sequence: TGTGCCAGCAGTTTAGATGTAAGCAATCAGCCCCAGCATTTT. This translates into CASSLDVSNQPQHF.

J is TRBJ1-5 and V is TRBV29-1, with D hard to call. The germline CDR1 and CDR2 sequences are SQVTM and ANQGSEA. Trimming removed 4 bases at V and 6 bases at J, with 16 bases between. The length of the CDR3 is 14 residues. The CDR3 loop is CSVAGGNSFQPQHF. The CDR3 DNA reads as TGCAGCGTTGCTGGCGGGAATAGTTTTCAGCCCCAGCATTTT. The complete variable domain, with remaining parts taken from reference TRBV29-1 and TRBJ1-5, reads SAVISQKPSRDICQRGTSLTIQCQVDSQVTMMFWYRQQPGQSLTLIATANQGSEATYESGFVIDKFPISRPNLTFSTLTVSNMSPEDSSIYLCSVAGGNSFQPQHFGDGTRLSIL.

The chain employs TRBV4-1 and TRBJ2-3, with 8 nucleotides matching TRBD2. From germline, CDR1 is MGHRA and CDR2 YSYEKL. This CDR3 is built from 15 residues. V dropped 2 bases and J dropped 4; count of bases not matched to a gene: 5. The CDR3 region is CASSQRSGSADTQYF. The CDR3 coding sequence is TGCGCCAGCAGCCAACGAAGCGGGAGTGCAGATACGCAGTATTTT.

This chain connects TRBV5-4 to TRBJ2-7; 10 bases align to TRBD1. This CDR3 has 17 residues. In germline, CDR1 is SGHNT, CDR2 YYREEE (reference sequence). After removal of 4 bases from V and 4 bases from J, the junction contained 14 bases not matched to a gene. The CDR3 DNA reads as TGTGCCAGCAGCGATCGAGGACAGGGGGTGAAATCGTACGAGCAGTACTTC. It yields the protein CASSDRGQGVKSYEQYF.

This clone was recorded only once. The V call is TRBV10-3, the J call TRBJ2-1; 10 positions agree with TRBD2. CDR3 length: 17 amino acids. CDR1 is ENHRY, CDR2 SYGVKD, per germline. Trimming cost V 3 bases and J 3 bases; bases outside gene matches: 8. The CDR3: CAISEKILAGHYNEQFF. In nucleotides, the CDR3 is TGTGCCATCAGTGAAAAAATACTAGCGGGGCACTACAATGAGCAGTTCTTC.

The V gene is TRBV27, the J gene TRBJ2-3; D may correspond to TRBD1 or TRBD2 (5 bases each). The CDR3 extends over 15 amino acids. V lost 7 bases, J lost 2 bases, and 16 bases lay in between. Looked up from germline, CDR1 is MNHEY and CDR2 is SMNVEV (reference sequence). The CDR3 is CASMGELSSTDTQYF. In DNA, the CDR3 is TGTGCCAGCATGGGGGAGCTCAGCTCCACAGATACGCAGTATTTT.